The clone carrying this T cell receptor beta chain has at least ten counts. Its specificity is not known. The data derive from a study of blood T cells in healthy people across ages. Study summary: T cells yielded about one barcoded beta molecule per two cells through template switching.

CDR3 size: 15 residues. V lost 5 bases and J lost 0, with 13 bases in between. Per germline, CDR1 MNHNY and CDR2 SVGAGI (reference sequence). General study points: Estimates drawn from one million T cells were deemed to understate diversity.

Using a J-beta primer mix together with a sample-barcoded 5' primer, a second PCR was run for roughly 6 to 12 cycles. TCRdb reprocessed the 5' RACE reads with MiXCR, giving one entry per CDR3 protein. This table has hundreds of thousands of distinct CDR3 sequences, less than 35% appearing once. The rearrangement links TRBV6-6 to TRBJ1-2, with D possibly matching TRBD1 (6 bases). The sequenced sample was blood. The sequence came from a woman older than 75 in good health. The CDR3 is CASSADRLTNYGYTF. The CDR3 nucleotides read TGTGCCAGCAGTGCTGACAGGCTTACTAACTATGGCTACACCTTC.